This TCR beta chain derives from a study of cytomegalovirus exposure and HLA in healthy donors (dated by TCRdb to about 2017). Background for the entire study: An earlier analysis of about 560 of the donors reported 276 Gb of sequence data and 117 million unique TCR beta sequences obtained from roughly 180 million T cells. The number of typed donors differed by locus: about 629-630 for A, B, C, DRB1 and DQB1; 522 for DQA1; 600 to 610 for DPA1; and 450 to 480 for DPB1. Of the roughly 400 genotyped donors, 65% to 90% fell in the genetic ancestry cluster associated with self-reported Caucasian donors. HLA typing covered class I and class II loci at four-digit resolution. Along with the roughly 610-subject first cohort, a separate validation cohort of over a hundred different subjects was used. Rather than using new phenotypic data, the later analysis identified candidate immune exposures from TCR beta sequences and from how often those sequences occurred across donors. In a later genetic analysis, genome-wide SNP genotypes for 398 of the 666 donors were used, and that subset was treated as a discovery cohort. Alongside the repertoire data, information on donor age, sex, ethnicity and CMV serostatus was compiled. On average, roughly 240,000 unique TCR beta nucleotide sequences were sequenced per donor among a few hundred genotyped donors of the cohort, with about 19% of those sequences being non-productive. An early release covering about 600 HLA-typed donors comprised approximately 300 gigabases of sequencing data and about 90 million unique TCR sequences. In an earlier analysis of 587 of the donors, high-throughput TCR beta sequencing was used to judge whether each TCR beta V gene segment behaved as functional or pseudogenic. Several DR-DQ haplotypes were treated as single units for association and clustering because of strong linkage in the cohort. The study used immunosequencing to profile the T cell repertoires of hundreds of subjects and linked those repertoires to cytomegalovirus serostatus. The study was designed to test whether signatures of past pathogen exposure could be identified by cataloging public T cell receptors. In a later analysis, previously published TCR beta repertoires from some 640 donors were re-analyzed and high-resolution HLA genotyping was added so that TCR occurrence patterns could be studied. All discovery cohort repertoires had been generated on a single sequencing platform. To predict cytomegalovirus infection status, the study brought together high-throughput TCR immunosequencing, statistical association of individual TCRs with disease status, and machine learning.

Libraries were built with the immunoSEQ multiplex PCR assay. For the multiplex PCR, a mixture combining 60 forward primers for TCR Vbeta segments and 13 reverse primers for TCR Jbeta segments was used. The CDR3 region of rearranged TCR beta genes was amplified from genomic DNA with a multiplex PCR assay. The amplified TCR beta libraries were sequenced on the Illumina HiSeq System as 87-base-pair reads. Concerning the study's data processing: Across the 670 or so repertoires, a later analysis counted tens of millions of unique TCR beta chains, approximately 10 million of which were shared by at least two donors. A nearest-neighbor algorithm error-corrected the raw reads and collapsed the reads into unique sequences, merging closely related sequences to remove PCR and sequencing errors. CDR3 sequences were aligned to IMGT reference sequences to assign V, D and J gene segments. Each retained sequence needed at least a six-nucleotide match to both a V gene segment and a J gene segment. Rearrangements were called productive when the CDR3 lacked stop codons and stayed in frame with V and J; all others were non-productive. Following IMGT convention, CDR3 was defined as the stretch from the second conserved V-encoded cysteine up to the conserved J-encoded phenylalanine. The earlier analysis of 587 of the donors excluded any sequence lacking an unambiguous match to a single V gene segment. In an earlier analysis of 587 of the donors, a V segment was called functional when productive rearrangements were above 56.7%, and segregating when the standard deviation between donors exceeded 5%. A statistical classification framework was built for diagnosing cytomegalovirus status from the catalog of TCR beta chain sequences. In a later analysis, V and J genes were assigned by comparing TCR nucleotide sequences against IMGT/GENE-DB human TR gene sequences. A later analysis assigned CDR3 sequences and most-parsimonious VDJ recombination scenarios with the TCRdist pipeline. In a later analysis, each TCR beta chain was defined by its CDR3 amino acid sequence together with its V-gene family, and reads lacking a unique V-gene family were excluded. A later analysis removed roughly 590 highly shared, low-generation-probability nucleotide sequences to deal with suspected cross-contamination and a sequencing artifact. A later analysis calculated a clonal expansion index for each public chain from normalized within-repertoire ranks of inferred template counts. A later analysis computed generation probabilities with a VDJ recombination model fitted to out-of-frame rearrangements, and checked the results against IGoR. In a later analysis, TCR-TCR, TCR-HLA and TCR-CMV co-occurrence was scored with hypergeometric tests, and a repertoire-size bias correction was applied to TCR pairs. False discovery rates were estimated in a later analysis by permuting HLA or CMV assignments 20 times. In a later analysis, co-occurring TCRs were grouped using DBSCAN, with TCRdist sequence similarity added in when clustering inside HLA-allele-positive subsets. For co-occurrence clustering, repertoires with fewer than 30,000 or more than 120,000 public chains were excluded, along with roughly 5 repertoires with anomalous nucleotide sharing. Here the immuneACCESS table is served through TCRdb, limited to in-frame sequences with V and J called. Missing clones are a known gap in these copies; in checked studies unresolved V genes cover under half, and the rest lacks a known reason. D and trimming were read from the DNA, whereas the V and J calls and clone size are those reported in that table. The sample data list over 120,000 clones, and approximately 82% of these were observed just once. In total, the top ten clones hold roughly 1.4% of the sample.

Here is what the overall study found, with its caveats: CMV serostatus was the only immune exposure information available for the cohort. A cluster of highly shared sequence variants was judged likely to be a technical artifact of the sequencing pipeline. In this cohort, only TCR beta chains were sequenced, and detectable features were limited by the absence of alpha or paired-chain data. A later genetic analysis reported fewer N-insertions in productive TCRs among donors in an Asian-associated ancestry cluster than the roughly 640-donor mean. A later analysis found that most CMV-associated TCR beta chains appeared HLA-restricted, with HLA associations seemingly driven largely by CMV exposure. In a later analysis, over 15,000 TCR beta sequences were associated with specific HLA alleles at a false discovery rate of 0.05. A further reported finding was that TCR beta sequences accurately predicted the HLA-A and HLA-B alleles for most subjects in the first cohort. In a later analysis, HLA-associated TCR beta chains showed more clonal expansion and lower generation probabilities than non-associated chains that were equally common. In a later genetic analysis, a missense DCLRE1C variant was associated with V-gene and J-gene trimming of TCR beta chains, and the association was replicated in an independent cohort. A total of 150 to 200 TCR beta chains were listed by the study as associated with cytomegalovirus. A few of the identified cytomegalovirus-associated TCR beta chains were confirmed in vitro to be specific for cytomegalovirus antigens. The authors suggested that the approach could potentially be generalized to other disease states and immunological phenotypes. Sequencing depth was assumed to be roughly uniform across donors in the presence/absence analyses, though that assumption may not hold. According to a later analysis, TCR association rates differed among HLA loci, with DRB1 alleles showing the most associated TCRs and HLA-C alleles showing the fewest. HLA typing was unavailable for some donors at each locus, so association tests used only the typed subset. In an earlier analysis of approximately 600 of the donors, most TCR beta V segments were observed in productive rearrangements about 90% or about 30% of the time, broadly matching IMGT annotations. Several of the top co-occurrence clusters appeared to be linked to parvovirus B19, influenza, CMV and Epstein-Barr virus, according to a later analysis. The classifier was reported to diagnose cytomegalovirus status with high specificity and sensitivity in both the original and validation cohorts. Because counts were too low, about 18 rarely observed V segments, including chromosome 9 orphons, were excluded from the earlier analysis of 587 of the donors. Strong co-occurrence of HLA alleles, especially DR and DQ, made assigning TCR associations to individual alleles difficult. Linkage disequilibrium might explain the correlated functional status among segregating V segments, but an unknown experimental factor could not be ruled out. Across donors, most TCR sequences were observed very rarely, whereas some public TCRs were present in many individuals.

The sample holds one count of this clone. Its specific antigen is unknown. Per-base qualities were not stored, and no clone one base away is much larger. The cohort was made up of approximately 700 healthy bone marrow donors. At the time of sampling, all cohort members were nominally healthy, though unrecorded immune exposures were likely present. The donor tested CMV seropositive and was one of the 289 seropositive cohort members. Each donor provided a peripheral blood sample, and peripheral blood mononuclear cells were used for TCR beta sequencing. Genomic DNA was extracted from the blood cell samples with the Qiagen DNeasy Blood Extraction Kit. The TCR was taken from a man aged 30 to 39 in good health and CMV-seropositive. The sample comprised PBMCs.

The DNA reads TGTGCCAGTAGTCTCCAAGGAGGCAGTGAGCAGTTCTTC. Its translation reads: CASSLQGGSEQFF. The chain is made from TRBV19 and TRBJ2-1, with TRBD2 perhaps the D gene, on 5 matching bases. Taken from cysteine to phenylalanine, the CDR3 has 13 residues. The retained sequence is limited to the CDR3, 39 bases, with the frame set at the first base. From the germline V gene (reference sequence), CDR1 is LNHDA and CDR2 is SQIVND. Relative to germline, V is 5 bases shorter and J is 9 bases shorter, with 14 bases between their ends.